Presented here are 10 T cell receptor beta chains from one specimen sequenced in a study of neoadjuvant anti-PD-1 for oral cavity cancer. The protocol was immunoSEQ multiplex PCR, while the TCRdb copy is restricted to in-frame clones and leaves out a portion. The table has 80,000 to 95,000 clones, around 80% seen once. Sample: PBMCs, taken before nivolumab (anti-PD-1) treatment. These receptors came from a person aged 40-85 years with oral cavity squamous cell carcinoma.

This chain links TRBV19 with TRBJ1-5; D unclear. Trimming cost V 4 bases and J 0 bases, with 10 bases left between them. Germline V gene lookup returns CDR1 LNHDA and CDR2 SQIVND (reference sequence). This CDR3 contains 15 residues. Here the CDR3 reads CASSNDGYSNQPQHF. The DNA for the CDR3 is TGTGCCAGTAGTAACGATGGATATAGCAATCAGCCCCAGCATTTT.

The V call is TRBV9, the J call TRBJ2-1; 10 nucleotides match TRBD2. CDR1 is SGDLS, CDR2 YYNGEE, per germline. The V segment lost 4 bases and the J segment 5 bases; nucleotides outside the gene matches: 12. The CDR3 is made up of 17 amino acids. The CDR3 nucleotides are TGTGCCAGCAGCCCCTTGGTGCCGGGACTAGCGAACAATGAGCAGTTCTTC. This sequence encodes CASSPLVPGLANNEQFF.

This clone has just a few counts. The genes are TRBV27 and TRBJ1-2; TRBD1 matches at 10 bases. Losses at the gene ends were 8 bases for V and 8 bases for J; bases not matched to a gene: 8. The length of the CDR3 is 13 residues. Per the germline V gene, CDR1 is MNHEY and CDR2 is SMNVEV (reference sequence). The CDR3 coding sequence is TGTGCCAGCGGGGGGACAGGGGCGCGAGGCTACACCTTC. This sequence encodes CASGGTGARGYTF.

V and J are TRBV5-6 and TRBJ1-4; the D is unclear. Trimming left V 4 bases short and J 8 bases short, with 18 bases between. CDR3 size: 15 residues. CDR1 and CDR2 from the germline V gene are SGHDT and YYEEEE. CDR3 region: CASSVGSGFGEKLFF. The CDR3 nucleotides are TGTGCCAGCAGCGTAGGTTCCGGCTTTGGAGAAAAACTGTTTTTT.

V gene TRBV7-9 combines with J gene TRBJ2-2; TRBD2 matches at 12 bases. The CDR3 runs 17 residues. Germline V gene data show CDR1 as SEHNR and CDR2 as FQNEAQ (reference sequence). V gave up 5 bases and J gave up 2 bases; unmatched junction bases: 6. The chain's CDR3 is CASSPALAGGNTGELFF. DNA for the CDR3: TGTGCCAGCAGCCCCGCACTAGCGGGAGGCAACACCGGGGAGCTGTTTTTT.

The chain couples TRBV6-5 to TRBJ2-7; 7 positions agree with TRBD2. V was pared by 8 bases and J by 3 bases, with 7 bases of the junction left unmatched. This CDR3 has 13 residues. CDR1 and CDR2 from the germline V gene are MNHEY and SVGAGI. CDR3 protein: CASVSGGGYEQYF. The CDR3 nucleotides are TGTGCCAGCGTCTCGGGCGGGGGCTACGAGCAGTACTTC.

The chain combines TRBV2 with TRBJ1-5; TRBD1 matches 7 bases. The V and J ends lost 5 bases and 5 bases, in that order; junction bases with no gene match: 12. Per germline, CDR1 SNHLY and CDR2 FYNNEI. The CDR3 totals 16 residues. For the CDR3, the DNA is TGTGCCAGCAGTAGCAGGGGGTTTGGAGCGTATCAGCCCCAGCATTTT. Protein product: CASSSRGFGAYQPQHF. Together with reference TRBV2 and TRBJ1-5, the CDR3 gives the full variable domain: EPEVTQTPSHQVTQMGQEVILRCVPISNHLYFYWYRQILGQKVEFLVSFYNNEISEKSEIFDDQFSVERPDGSNFTLKIRSTKLEDSAMYFCASSSRGFGAYQPQHFGDGTRLSIL.

This rearrangement joins TRBV9 to TRBJ2-1, with 7 bases identical to TRBD2. Trimming removed 4 bases from V and 6 bases from J; junction bases left unmatched: 13. The length of the CDR3 is 16 residues. The germline CDR1 and CDR2 sequences are SGDLS and YYNGEE. The CDR3 protein is CASSPTRTSLGNEQFF. Here the CDR3 DNA reads TGTGCCAGCAGCCCAACCCGGACTAGTTTAGGCAATGAGCAGTTCTTC.

This chain joins TRBV5-1 and TRBJ2-3, with TRBD2 identical over 10 bases. There are 16 residues in the CDR3. Germline assignment: CDR1 SGHRS and CDR2 YFSETQ. Trimming took 0 bases from V and 6 from J; bases not matched to a gene: 7. The CDR3 nucleotides are TGCGCCAGCAGCTTGGTTCTAGCGGGAGAATCGGATACGCAGTATTTT. Amino acids: CASSLVLAGESDTQYF.

This clone was observed at least ten times. This rearrangement joins TRBV10-2 to TRBJ1-1; D uncertain. CDR3 length: 14 amino acids. With 0 bases removed from V and 3 bases from J, the gap between germline ends came to 8 bases. Germline V gives CDR1 WSHSY, CDR2 SAAADI. The CDR3 coding sequence is TGCGCCAGCAGTGAGTCGGGCAGTTACACTGAAGCTTTCTTT. Translation: CASSESGSYTEAFF.